This is a list of T cell receptor beta chains from one sample in a study of cytomegalovirus exposure and HLA in healthy donors. Repertoires were generated with immunoSEQ multiplex PCR, while TCRdb's copy carries only in-frame clones and drops some. This table has more than 95,000 clones, about nine tenths appearing once. The specimen sequenced was PBMCs. These receptors came from a man aged 18 to 29 in good health and CMV-seropositive. Each CDR3 is given with its conserved first and last residue. D genes are given only for firm matches. Clone size, where shown, is once, few, many, or a class for clones that have expanded.

V gene	clone size	J gene	D gene	CDR3 protein	CDR3 DNA
TRBV5-4	.	TRBJ2-3	.	CASSLFIGDTDTQYF	TGTGCCAGCAGCTTGTTCATAGGGGACACAGATACGCAGTATTTT
TRBV6-1	.	TRBJ2-7	TRBD2	CASSTLAGGLHEQYF	TGTGCCAGCAGTACTCTCGCGGGGGGGCTCCACGAGCAGTACTTC
TRBV27	few	TRBJ2-7	TRBD1	CASGDRGGNEQYF	TGTGCCAGCGGTGACAGGGGAGGCAACGAGCAGTACTTC
TRBV7-9	few	TRBJ1-2	TRBD1	CASSPQGADYGYTF	TGTGCCAGCAGCCCACAGGGGGCGGACTATGGCTACACCTTC
TRBV27	.	TRBJ1-1	TRBD1	CASSHWGTGKTEAFF	TGTGCCAGCAGTCATTGGGGGACAGGGAAAACTGAAGCTTTCTTT
TRBV7-8	once	TRBJ1-4	.	CASSSAGGGSNEKLFF	TGTGCCAGCAGCTCCGCCGGGGGGGGGTCTAATGAAAAACTGTTTTTT
TRBV2	.	TRBJ2-1	TRBD1	CASGTVSEQFF	TGTGCCAGCGGGACAGTCTCTGAGCAGTTCTTC
TRBV5-4	.	TRBJ2-5	TRBD1	CASSRTGQGQETQYF	TGTGCCAGCAGCCGGACGGGACAGGGTCAGGAGACCCAGTACTTC
TRBV14	.	TRBJ2-2	TRBD2	CASSQDHAGGYTGELFF	TGTGCCAGCAGCCAAGATCATGCGGGGGGCTACACCGGGGAGCTGTTTTTT
TRBV28	.	TRBJ2-7	.	CASSLAGFEQYF	TGTGCCAGCAGTTTAGCAGGGTTCGAGCAGTACTTC
TRBV4-3	.	TRBJ1-4	TRBD1	CASSQGQGMGATNEKLFF	TGCGCCAGCAGCCAAGGACAGGGGATGGGGGCAACTAATGAAAAACTGTTTTTT
TRBV19	.	TRBJ2-1	TRBD2	CASSWTSGADEQFF	TGTGCCAGTAGTTGGACTAGCGGGGCGGATGAGCAGTTCTTC
TRBV5-8	.	TRBJ1-1	.	CASPILVGTEAFF	TGTGCCAGCCCAATTCTGGTCGGCACTGAAGCTTTCTTT
TRBV10-1	.	TRBJ2-3	.	CASSGAGVREWDTQYF	TGCGCCAGCAGCGGCGCAGGGGTAAGGGAGTGGGATACGCAGTATTTT
TRBV28	.	TRBJ1-4	.	CASSLNEKLFF	TGTGCCAGCAGTCTTAATGAAAAACTGTTTTTT
TRBV5-1	.	TRBJ2-3	TRBD1	CAQIGQAAPLTQYF	TGCGCTCAAATCGGACAGGCGGCCCCTTTAACGCAGTATTTT
TRBV2	.	TRBJ1-2	.	CASTTGDYGYTF	TGTGCCAGCACAACGGGGGACTATGGCTACACCTTC
TRBV10-3	.	TRBJ2-7	.	CAVSIGVGYEQYF	TGTGCCGTATCCATCGGGGTAGGGTACGAGCAGTACTTC
TRBV6-1	.	TRBJ2-7	TRBD1	CASSAGQGGYEQYF	TGTGCCAGCAGTGCGGGACAGGGGGGCTACGAGCAGTACTTC
TRBV6-5	.	TRBJ1-5	.	CASSQETSSRPQHF	TGTGCCAGCAGTCAAGAGACAAGTTCCCGGCCCCAGCATTTT
TRBV15	.	TRBJ2-1	.	CATSRVSITYNEQFF	TGTGCCACCAGCAGAGTCAGTATAACGTACAATGAGCAGTTCTTC
TRBV5-1	.	TRBJ2-1	TRBD2	CASSTGTSQGFF	TGCGCCAGCAGCACTGGGACTAGTCAGGGGTTCTTC
TRBV6-6	once	TRBJ2-2	.	CASNPTGLNTGELFF	TGTGCCAGCAATCCGACAGGTCTTAACACCGGGGAGCTGTTTTTT
TRBV2	.	TRBJ2-7	TRBD2	CASTGAGANSYEQYF	TGTGCCAGCACCGGAGCGGGGGCGAACTCCTACGAGCAGTACTTC
TRBV4-1	.	TRBJ2-3	TRBD2	CASSHPTSASTDTQYF	TGCGCCAGCAGCCACCCGACTAGCGCTAGCACAGATACGCAGTATTTT
TRBV29-1	few	TRBJ1-2	.	CSPPEQDGYTF	TGCAGCCCTCCAGAGCAGGATGGCTACACCTTC
TRBV5-1	.	TRBJ1-3	.	CASSLEPGAGNTIYF	TGCGCCAGCAGCTTGGAGCCAGGGGCTGGAAACACCATATATTTT
TRBV30	.	TRBJ2-2	TRBD1	CAWSGAGGASGELFF	TGTGCCTGGAGTGGGGCAGGGGGCGCGTCCGGGGAGCTGTTTTTT
TRBV14	.	TRBJ2-1	TRBD1	CASSRQGTSSNEQFF	TGTGCCAGCAGCCGACAGGGGACGAGTAGCAATGAGCAGTTCTTC
TRBV6-1	.	TRBJ2-2	TRBD1	CASSRDRNTGELFF	TGTGCCAGCAGTCGGGACAGAAACACCGGGGAGCTGTTTTTT
TRBV6-5	.	TRBJ1-2	.	CASSYQGGRYGYTF	TGTGCCAGCAGTTACCAGGGAGGGCGGTATGGCTACACCTTC
TRBV5-4	.	TRBJ2-5	TRBD2	CASSSAERGRETQYF	TGTGCCAGCAGTTCGGCCGAGCGGGGGCGAGAGACCCAGTACTTC
TRBV4-1	.	TRBJ2-7	.	CASSQDITGSHSYEQYF	TGCGCCAGCAGCCAAGATATCACAGGTTCTCACTCCTACGAGCAGTACTTC
TRBV5-4	.	TRBJ2-7	TRBD2	CASSFYGGTYEQYF	TGTGCCAGCAGCTTCTACGGGGGGACCTACGAGCAGTACTTC
TRBV4-3	.	TRBJ2-5	.	CASSQAGVGPMYF	TGCGCCAGCAGCCAAGCGGGGGTCGGGCCGATGTACTTC
TRBV7-9	.	TRBJ1-1	.	CASSSGTSPREAFF	TGTGCCAGCAGTTCCGGGACATCCCCTCGAGAGGCTTTCTTT
TRBV19	.	TRBJ1-1	.	CASSSGQSEAFF	TGTGCCAGTAGTTCAGGCCAATCTGAAGCTTTCTTT
TRBV4-1	.	TRBJ1-2	.	CASSPRSSADYPNYGYTF	TGCGCCAGCAGCCCAAGATCGTCGGCCGACTACCCTAACTATGGCTACACCTTC
TRBV19	few	TRBJ2-2	TRBD1	CATHTGTGGTGELFF	TGTGCCACCCACACCGGGACAGGGGGGACCGGGGAGCTGTTTTTT
TRBV28	.	TRBJ1-1	.	CASTKTVNTEAFF	TGTGCCAGCACCAAAACTGTGAACACTGAAGCTTTCTTT
TRBV28	once	TRBJ1-1	.	CASSLGQMNTEAFF	TGTGCCAGCAGTTTAGGACAGATGAACACTGAAGCTTTCTTT
TRBV5-4	.	TRBJ2-3	TRBD2	CASSLAPSGGKDTQYF	TGTGCCAGCAGCTTGGCCCCTAGCGGGGGGAAAGATACGCAGTATTTT
TRBV6-1	.	TRBJ2-7	.	CASSEGNGQPYEQYF	TGTGCCAGCAGTGAAGGTAACGGACAACCCTACGAGCAGTACTTC
TRBV7-2	.	TRBJ1-2	.	CASSFLAGASGYGYTF	TGTGCCAGCAGCTTCCTCGCAGGGGCCTCAGGCTATGGCTACACCTTC
TRBV19	.	TRBJ2-7	TRBD1	CASSPPYGQGGEQYF	TGTGCCAGTAGTCCACCTTACGGACAGGGGGGCGAGCAGTACTTC
TRBV7-8	.	TRBJ1-5	TRBD1	CASSLDRGLGSQPQHF	TGTGCCAGCAGCTTAGACAGGGGGCTAGGAAGTCAGCCCCAGCATTTT
TRBV19	.	TRBJ1-1	.	CASSIGAGFSFPEAFF	TGTGCCAGTAGTATAGGTGCAGGTTTTTCCTTCCCTGAAGCTTTCTTT
TRBV5-3	.	TRBJ2-1	.	CASSPRTGHNNEQFF	TGTGCCAGCAGCCCACGGACCGGACACAACAATGAGCAGTTCTTC
TRBV6-5	few	TRBJ1-1	TRBD1	CASRGTARVNTEAFF	TGTGCCAGCAGGGGGACAGCAAGGGTGAACACTGAAGCTTTCTTT
TRBV19	.	TRBJ2-2	.	CASRSPGVNTGELFF	TGTGCCAGTAGGTCACCCGGGGTGAACACCGGGGAGCTGTTTTTT
TRBV28	.	TRBJ1-2	.	CASSPGDLANYGYTF	TGTGCCAGCAGTCCCGGGGATCTAGCTAACTATGGCTACACCTTC
TRBV6-1	.	TRBJ1-1	.	CASSEALTGFGTEAFF	TGTGCCAGCAGTGAAGCGCTTACGGGGTTTGGCACTGAAGCTTTCTTT
TRBV6-1	.	TRBJ1-2	.	CASSELTVGAYGYTF	TGTGCCAGCAGTGAATTGACTGTTGGGGCCTATGGCTACACCTTC
TRBV11-2	.	TRBJ1-6	.	CASSQDRRGIAALHF	TGTGCCAGCAGCCAAGACAGGCGAGGGATTGCGGCCCTCCACTTT